This TCR beta chain comes out of a study of radiation and T cells in renal cell carcinoma. As for time point: baseline pretreatment blood. The treatment is: 15 Gy SBRT to primary tumor, nephrectomy 4 weeks later. Blood was sampled at baseline, 2 weeks and 4 weeks after SBRT. This clone was counted once. Using immunoSEQ multiplex PCR, the repertoire was profiled, and TCRdb retains in-frame clones only, with some absent. Among 100,000 to 150,000 clones listed, roughly 80% were seen once. CDR3 length equals 18 residues. Germline V gene sequence: CDR1 MNHEY, CDR2 SMNVEV (reference sequence). V was clipped by 6 bases and J by 4 bases; unmatched bases: 10.

The chain recombines TRBV27 with TRBJ2-2; TRBD2 matches 14 bases. The material was blood, obtained from a patient whose treatment included radiotherapy and nephrectomy. The TCR sequence derives from a woman aged 55-75 years with renal cell carcinoma. The CDR3 is CASSLMGLAGVGTGELFF. The CDR3 DNA reads as TGTGCCAGCAGCCTGATGGGACTAGCGGGAGTCGGCACCGGGGAGCTGTTTTTT.